Below are 28 T cell receptor beta chains sequenced from a single sample in a study of regulatory T cells in long-lasting Graves disease. Time point denoted: newly diagnosed GD, antithyroid drugs for less than 3 months. PBMC-derived RNA was used for the TCR library. To make TCR beta libraries, researchers used iRepertoire HTBI primers and Arm-PCR of CDR3 regions. TCRdb analysed the multiplex PCR reads with MiXCR anew, one entry per CDR3 protein. The repertoire holds 400,000 to 450,000 distinct CDR3 sequences, with under 15% as singletons. These data also featured in a second study, about T cells in Graves' hyperthyroidism and ophthalmopathy.

This sample comprised peripheral blood mononuclear cells (PBMCs), obtained at new diagnosis, from a patient treated with antithyroid drugs. The source of these receptors is a woman in her 30s with Graves disease.

V is TRBV3-1 and J is TRBJ2-6; D gene uncertain. Between the trimmed V and J ends, which lost 5 bases and 0 bases, there was a span of 8 bases. Germline CDR1 reads LGHDT; CDR2 reads YNNKEL (reference sequence). CDR3 length: 15 amino acids. In DNA, the CDR3 is TGTGCCAGCAGCTTTGGGTTCTCTGGGGCCAACGTCCTGACTTTC. It yields the protein CASSFGFSGANVLTF.

This clonotype was observed at least ten times. V gene TRBV5-1 combines with J gene TRBJ2-2; the D gene is possibly TRBD2 (5 bases). The CDR3 consists of 14 residues. Per the germline V gene, CDR1 is SGHRS and CDR2 is YFSETQ. Trimming removed 4 bases at V and 5 bases at J, with 12 bases between. The CDR3 region has the DNA TGCGCCAGCAGCCAAGGAGTAGCGACCGGGGAGCTGTTTTTT. Protein sequence: CASSQGVATGELFF.

This clonotype was seen repeatedly, ten times or more. The chain uses TRBV29-1 and TRBJ1-5; D unresolved. CDR1 SQVTM and CDR2 ANQGSEA come from the germline V gene. The V end lost 5 bases, the J end lost 3 bases, and 20 bases lay between the germline ends. The CDR3 is made up of 16 amino acids. In DNA form, the CDR3 reads TGCAGCGTTACCACGGGTTGGCTTAGGGACAATCAGCCCCAGCATTTT. Translating gives CSVTTGWLRDNQPQHF.

This clonotype came up many times. This chain joins TRBV12-3 or TRBV12-4 and TRBJ2-1; 12 nucleotides align to TRBD2. The CDR3 totals 15 residues. V was pared by 0 bases and J by 7 bases, with 1 base of the junction left unmatched. CDR3 loop: CASSLATSGRNEQFF. Written as DNA, the CDR3 is TGTGCCAGCAGTTTAGCGACTAGCGGGAGAAATGAGCAGTTCTTC.

The genes are TRBV7-2 and TRBJ2-7; 9 bases match TRBD1. Per the germline V gene, CDR1 is SGHTA and CDR2 is FQGNSA. This CDR3 has 16 amino acids. With 4 bases clipped from V and 1 base from J, the junction kept 8 bases outside the gene matches. The CDR3 loop reads CASSSPGTGMSYEQYF. The CDR3, as DNA: TGTGCCAGCAGCTCACCGGGGACAGGGATGTCCTACGAGCAGTACTTC.

A few counts support this clonotype. This rearrangement joins TRBV6-9 to TRBJ2-7; 9 bases are shared with TRBD2. Germline lookup yields CDR1 MNHGY and CDR2 SVAAGI. The junction had 8 bases not matched to a gene; V was cut back by 3 bases and J by 5 bases. The CDR3 loop spans 15 amino acids. In DNA form, the CDR3 reads TGTGCCAGCAGTTACTCCGGTCTAGCGGGGCACGAGCAGTACTTC. It translates to CASSYSGLAGHEQYF.

The sample holds many counts of this clonotype. This chain connects TRBV27 to TRBJ2-6; no clear D gene. V lost 6 bases and J 1 base, leaving 7 bases between the germline ends. The CDR3 loop spans 14 amino acids. Germline V gives CDR1 MNHEY, CDR2 SMNVEV (reference sequence). The CDR3 coding sequence is TGTGCCAGCAGCCCAACGTCTGGGGCCAACGTCCTGACTTTC. As protein: CASSPTSGANVLTF.

This clonotype was recorded a few times. This chain links TRBV5-1 with TRBJ2-1; TRBD2 agrees at 7 bases. Trimming cost V 6 bases and J 3 bases; bases outside gene matches: 6. This CDR3 contains 14 residues. CDR1 SGHRS and CDR2 YFSETQ come from the germline V gene. The CDR3 DNA sequence: TGCGCCAGCATTGGGGGGGAGAACTACAATGAGCAGTTCTTC. This sequence encodes CASIGGENYNEQFF.

In its sample, this clonotype was seen many times. The rearrangement joins TRBV12-3 or TRBV12-4 to TRBJ2-1; TRBD1 aligns across 8 bases. The length of the CDR3 is 16 residues. With V trimmed by 2 bases and J by 5 bases, 8 bases remained unmatched. CDR3 protein: CASSLSWDRRHNEQFF. CDR3 coding DNA: TGTGCCAGCAGTTTATCTTGGGACAGGCGCCACAATGAGCAGTTCTTC.

Many counts were recorded for this clonotype. V and J are TRBV9 and TRBJ1-1, with 7 nucleotides matching TRBD1. Germline CDR1 SGDLS, CDR2 YYNGEE. V lost 3 bases to trimming and J lost 5 bases; unmatched junction nucleotides: 7. The CDR3 has 14 residues. The CDR3 bases are TGTGCCAGCAGCGGTCGGACAGGAAGAACTGAAGCTTTCTTT. It is translated as CASSGRTGRTEAFF.

At least ten counts were recorded for this clonotype. The gene calls are TRBV11-3 and TRBJ2-2; D remains unclear. Trimming left V 5 bases short and J 0 bases short, with 13 bases between. The CDR3 sequence is 16 residues long. Looked up from germline, CDR1 is SGHNT and CDR2 is YENEEA. In nucleotides, the CDR3 is TGTGCCAGCAGCCCCCGTGAGGCTCCGAACACCGGGGAGCTGTTTTTT. Residues: CASSPREAPNTGELFF.

This chain connects TRBV7-8 to TRBJ2-7; 10 bases map to TRBD2. CDR3 length equals 18 residues. Germline values: CDR1 SGHVS, CDR2 FQNEAQ. Losses at the gene ends were 1 base for V and 7 bases for J; bases not matched to a gene: 16. The CDR3, as DNA: TGTGCCAGCAGCTTAGTCGGGGCTAGCGGGAGTGTTTCGGGAGAGCAGTACTTC. It encodes CASSLVGASGSVSGEQYF.

This clonotype was recorded at least ten times. The chain carries TRBV29-1 and TRBJ2-3; TRBD2 agrees at 10 bases. The V gene's germline CDR1 is SQVTM and CDR2 ANQGSEA. There are 16 residues in the CDR3. J lost 1 base, V lost 6 bases, and 10 bases had no gene match. The CDR3, as DNA: TGCAGCGTGGATTGGACTAGCGGTACACGCACAGATACGCAGTATTTT. Its protein is CSVDWTSGTRTDTQYF.

The chain recombines TRBV20-1 with TRBJ2-2, with no clear D. This CDR3 has 19 residues. Germline values: CDR1 DFQATT, CDR2 SNEGSKA (reference sequence). Trimming took 7 bases from V and 0 from J, leaving 27 bases between them. The CDR3 sequence is CSVPVPFEGSRPNTGELFF. DNA of the CDR3: TGCAGTGTCCCAGTCCCCTTCGAAGGTTCGCGGCCGAACACCGGGGAGCTGTTTTTT.

This rearrangement joins TRBV20-1 to TRBJ1-5; D not resolved. The V end was cut by 6 bases, the J end by 0 bases, with 12 bases between. The V gene's germline CDR1 is DFQATT and CDR2 SNEGSKA (reference sequence). The CDR3 contains 14 residues. CDR3 sequence reads: CSAEARDSNQPQHF. Written as DNA, the CDR3 is TGCAGTGCCGAAGCCAGAGATAGCAATCAGCCCCAGCATTTT.

This sequence joins TRBV4-1 and TRBJ1-2; the D gene is possibly TRBD1 (6 bases). With 3 bases removed from V and 8 bases from J, the gap between germline ends came to 13 bases. The CDR3 has 13 residues. Germline CDR1 is MGHRA and CDR2 is YSYEKL. CDR3 region: CASSQRDIRGYTF. The CDR3 nucleotides read TGCGCCAGCAGCCAGCGGGACATTCGAGGCTACACCTTC.

This clonotype occurred many times. This CDR3 reads CASSLQGGLTDTQYF. For the CDR3, the DNA is TGTGCCAGCAGTTTACAGGGGGGCTTAACAGATACGCAGTATTTT. The chain joins TRBV28 to TRBJ2-3; a possible D gene is TRBD1 (7 bases). Germline CDR1 reads MDHEN; CDR2 reads SYDVKM. The CDR3 totals 15 residues. The V gene lost 2 bases and the J gene lost 3 bases, with 12 bases spanning the gap.

The V and J genes are TRBV5-1 and TRBJ1-6; D is uncertain. The V end was cut by 0 bases, the J end by 0 bases, with 10 bases between. Germline V gives CDR1 SGHRS, CDR2 YFSETQ. This CDR3 has 17 residues. This CDR3 reads CASSLAGLSSYNSPLHF. CDR3 sequence (DNA): TGCGCCAGCAGCTTGGCAGGACTGAGCTCCTATAATTCACCCCTCCACTTT.

This clonotype occurred a few times. The rearrangement links TRBV28 to TRBJ1-6, with no clear D. CDR3 size: 14 residues. The germline V and J ends were trimmed by 8 bases and 5 bases, with 13 bases remaining between them. The germline gives CDR1 MDHEN, CDR2 SYDVKM. The CDR3 nucleotides read TGTGCCAGCTCATTAGCCGGAAATAATTCACCCCTCCACTTT. Amino acid sequence: CASSLAGNNSPLHF. The whole variable domain, filled in from reference TRBV28 and TRBJ1-6, reads DVKVTQSSRYLVKRTGEKVFLECVQDMDHENMFWYRQDPGLGLRLIYFSYDVKMKEKGDIPEGYSVSREKKERFSLILESASTNQTSMYLCASSLAGNNSPLHFGNGTRLTVT.

This clonotype was picked up many times. The CDR3 sequence is CSASPSNYGYTF. The CDR3 region has the DNA TGCAGTGCTAGTCCCTCCAACTATGGCTACACCTTC. V usage is TRBV20-1 and J usage is TRBJ1-2; D is ambiguous. With 3 bases removed from V and 2 bases from J, the gap between germline ends came to 7 bases. Germline values: CDR1 DFQATT, CDR2 SNEGSKA (reference sequence). The CDR3 sequence is 12 residues long.

V is TRBV7-3 and J is TRBJ2-6, with 13 bases matching TRBD2. In germline, CDR1 is SGHTA, CDR2 FQGTGA. Trimming removed 5 bases from V and 1 base from J; junction bases left unmatched: 5. The CDR3 is 18 amino acids. The CDR3 reads CASSPRLAGGSGANVLTF. CDR3 nucleotide sequence: TGTGCCAGCAGCCCCCGACTAGCGGGAGGATCTGGGGCCAACGTCCTGACTTTC.

There are many counts of this clonotype. The V call is TRBV4-1, the J call TRBJ2-7; D gene unclear. Trimming removed 1 base from V and 0 bases from J, with 4 bases in between. Germline V CDR1 and CDR2: MGHRA, YSYEKL. The CDR3 extends over 13 amino acids. The CDR3 nucleotides read TGCGCCAGCAGCCAAGGGCCCTCCTACGAGCAGTACTTC. Its protein product is CASSQGPSYEQYF.

CDR3 sequence (DNA): TGTGCCAGTAGTATAGAACTCTCAAATGAGCAGTTCTTC. This translates into CASSIELSNEQFF. J is TRBJ2-1 and V is TRBV19; no clear D. Looked up from germline, CDR1 is LNHDA and CDR2 is SQIVND (reference sequence). The CDR3 has 13 residues. V was cut by 0 bases and J by 7 bases, with 7 bases left in between.

V usage is TRBV6-5 and J usage is TRBJ1-3; possible D gene TRBD1, 6 bases. Germline CDR1 and CDR2: MNHEY and SVGAGI. This CDR3 has 16 residues. V lost 3 bases to trimming and J lost 0 bases, with 12 bases between them. This CDR3 is CASSYTRQVSGNTIYF. The CDR3 region has the DNA TGTGCCAGCAGTTATACCCGACAGGTCTCTGGAAACACCATATATTTT.

This clonotype was picked up many times. This chain links TRBV27 with TRBJ1-1; D is possibly TRBD1 (5 bases). V gave up 5 bases and J gave up 0 bases, with 13 bases separating them. Germline V gene data show CDR1 as MNHEY and CDR2 as SMNVEV (reference sequence). The CDR3 extends over 15 amino acids. The CDR3 region is CASSLRQTMNTEAFF. Written as DNA, the CDR3 is TGTGCCAGCAGTCTACGACAGACTATGAACACTGAAGCTTTCTTT.

The sample holds many counts of this clonotype. The V call is TRBV6-9, the J call TRBJ2-1; 7 bases map to TRBD2. After removal of 3 bases from V and 9 bases from J, the junction contained 8 bases not matched to a gene. Germline V CDR1 and CDR2: MNHGY, SVAAGI. CDR3 size: 14 residues. Here the CDR3 DNA reads TGTGCCAGCAGTTACGGCGGGAGAAGGGGTGAGCAGTTCTTC. This sequence encodes CASSYGGRRGEQFF.

Many counts were recorded for this clonotype. The chain carries TRBV28 and TRBJ1-3, with a possible D match to TRBD1 (5 bases). Germline V gives CDR1 MDHEN, CDR2 SYDVKM. CDR3 length equals 16 residues. V was cut by 5 bases and J by 6 bases, with 20 bases left in between. This CDR3 is CASSGSSRGVLNTIYF. Here the CDR3 DNA reads TGTGCCAGCAGTGGGTCGTCGAGGGGCGTTTTAAACACCATATATTTT.

This clonotype showed up many times. The chain joins TRBV9 to TRBJ2-7; D gene uncertain. Germline V gene data show CDR1 as SGDLS and CDR2 as YYNGEE. V gave up 3 bases and J gave up 3 bases, with 16 bases separating them. There are 15 residues in the CDR3. The CDR3 sequence: CASSAQETSIYEQYF. Written as DNA, the CDR3 is TGTGCCAGCAGCGCCCAGGAAACGTCCATCTACGAGCAGTACTTC. Filled out from reference TRBV9 and TRBJ2-7, the complete variable domain reads DSGVTQTPKHLITATGQRVTLRCSPRSGDLSVYWYQQSLDQGLQFLIQYYNGEERAKGNILERFSAQQFPDLHSELNLSSLELGDSALYFCASSAQETSIYEQYFGPGTRLTVT.